The present T cell receptor beta chain was sequenced within a study of blood T cell repertoires in COVID-19. Across the study: The United States, Italy and Spain provided the acute and convalescent COVID-19 samples. The analysed material was cDNA or gDNA that came from T cells, B-cell-depleted T cells, or PBMCs.

This CDR3 is built from 16 residues. Trimming stripped 2 bases from V and 9 bases from J, with 20 bases between. The germline V gene encodes CDR1 LNHDA and CDR2 SQIVND (reference sequence). How the authors handled the data: Reference gene primer amplification yielded estimated nucleated cell counts. TCRdb's table, derived via immunoSEQ multiplex PCR, lists solely in-frame clones and lacks some. That table gives V, J and clone size, and the DNA gave D and trimming. The table lists about 140,000 clones, more than 65% of them singletons. The chain employs TRBV19 and TRBJ1-5, with D possibly matching TRBD1 (6 bases). The material sequenced was peripheral blood. The sequence was obtained from a woman aged 60-75 years with acute or convalescent COVID-19. This CDR3 is CASSITATGPRRPQHF. CDR3 DNA sequence: TGTGCCAGTAGTATAACGGCGACAGGTCCACGGAGGCCCCAGCATTTT. Full variable domain (remainder filled in from reference TRBV19 and TRBJ1-5): DGGITQSPKYLFRKEGQNVTLSCEQNLNHDAMYWYRQDPGQGLRLIYYSQIVNDFQKGDIAEGYSVSREKKESFPLTVTSAQKNPTAFYLCASSITATGPRRPQHFGDGTRLSIL.